Each of the 6 T cell receptor beta chains below was sequenced from the same sample in a study of blood T cells in healthy people across ages. A second PCR of 7 to 11 cycles used a sample-barcoded 5' primer and a J-beta primer mix. TCRdb called the 5' RACE reads again in MiXCR, with one record for every CDR3 protein. The sample contains 1.5 million to 2 million distinct CDR3 sequences, roughly 49% of which appear only once. The specimen was blood. Receptors originate from a middle-aged woman in good health.

The chain joins TRBV20-1 to TRBJ2-7, with D unresolved. The CDR3 is 14 residues long. The germline gives CDR1 DFQATT, CDR2 SNEGSKA (reference sequence). V lost 0 bases and J 4 bases, leaving 13 bases between the germline ends. The CDR3 loop is CSARDTQAAYEQYF. CDR3 in DNA: TGCAGTGCTAGAGATACCCAGGCCGCTTACGAGCAGTACTTC.

The rearrangement joins TRBV5-1 to TRBJ1-6; D is perhaps TRBD1 (5 bases). The CDR3 has 13 residues. Trimming left V 4 bases short and J 12 bases short, with 14 bases between. Germline V CDR1 and CDR2: SGHRS, YFSETQ. The CDR3: CASSLGGVEPLHF. CDR3 in DNA: TGCGCCAGCAGCCTTGGAGGGGTGGAACCCCTCCACTTT.

The V and J genes are TRBV25-1 and TRBJ1-1, with D perhaps TRBD1 (5 bases). Trimming shortened V by 3 bases and J by 3 bases, and 14 bases separated the two germline ends. The CDR3 length is 15 residues. Germline V lookup: CDR1 MGHDK, CDR2 SYGVNS. CDR3 protein: CASSEPKMGDTEAFF. DNA of the CDR3: TGTGCCAGCAGTGAGCCTAAGATGGGGGACACTGAAGCTTTCTTT.

CDR3 loop: CASSHIGVDTQYF. CDR3 in DNA: TGTGCCAGCAGCCACATTGGTGTAGATACGCAGTATTTT. This chain joins TRBV7-2 and TRBJ2-3; D is ambiguous. V shed 5 bases and J shed 5 bases, with 11 bases lying between them. The length of the CDR3 is 13 residues. Germline CDR1 SGHTA, CDR2 FQGNSA.

This clonotype showed up just a few times. Mismatch with germline at one junction end may stem from a read error. The V gene is TRBV5-6, the J gene TRBJ2-3; possible D gene TRBD2, 5 bases. The germline gives CDR1 SGHDT, CDR2 YYEEEE. This CDR3 has 13 residues. This CDR3 reads CASSLRVPDTQYF. CDR3 in DNA: TGTGCCAGTAGCTTGCGGGTCCCAGATACGCAGTATTTT.

This chain connects TRBV20-1 to TRBJ1-4; D is unresolved. The CDR3 totals 12 residues. Germline V gene sequence: CDR1 DFQATT, CDR2 SNEGSKA (reference sequence). V was pared by 5 bases and J by 10 bases, with 14 bases between. The CDR3 loop reads CSADKRSGKLFF. CDR3 DNA sequence: TGCAGTGCTGATAAGCGATCGGGAAAACTGTTTTTT.